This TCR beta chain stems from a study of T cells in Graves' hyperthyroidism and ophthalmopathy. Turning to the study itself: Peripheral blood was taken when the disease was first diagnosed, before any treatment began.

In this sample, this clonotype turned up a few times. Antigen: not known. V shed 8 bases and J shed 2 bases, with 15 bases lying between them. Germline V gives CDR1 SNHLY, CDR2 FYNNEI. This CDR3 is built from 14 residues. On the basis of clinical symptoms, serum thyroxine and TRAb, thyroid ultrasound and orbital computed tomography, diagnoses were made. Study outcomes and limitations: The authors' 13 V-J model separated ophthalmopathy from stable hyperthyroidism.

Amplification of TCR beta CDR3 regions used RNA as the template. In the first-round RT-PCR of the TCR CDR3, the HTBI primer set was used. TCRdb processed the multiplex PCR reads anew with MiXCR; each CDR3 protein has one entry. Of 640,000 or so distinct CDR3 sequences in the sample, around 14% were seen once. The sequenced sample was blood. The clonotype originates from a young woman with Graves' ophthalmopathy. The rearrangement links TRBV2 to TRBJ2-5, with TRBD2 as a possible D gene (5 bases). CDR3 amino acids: CASARASGQETQYF. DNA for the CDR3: TGTGCCAGCGCTCGTGCAAGCGGACAAGAGACCCAGTACTTC.